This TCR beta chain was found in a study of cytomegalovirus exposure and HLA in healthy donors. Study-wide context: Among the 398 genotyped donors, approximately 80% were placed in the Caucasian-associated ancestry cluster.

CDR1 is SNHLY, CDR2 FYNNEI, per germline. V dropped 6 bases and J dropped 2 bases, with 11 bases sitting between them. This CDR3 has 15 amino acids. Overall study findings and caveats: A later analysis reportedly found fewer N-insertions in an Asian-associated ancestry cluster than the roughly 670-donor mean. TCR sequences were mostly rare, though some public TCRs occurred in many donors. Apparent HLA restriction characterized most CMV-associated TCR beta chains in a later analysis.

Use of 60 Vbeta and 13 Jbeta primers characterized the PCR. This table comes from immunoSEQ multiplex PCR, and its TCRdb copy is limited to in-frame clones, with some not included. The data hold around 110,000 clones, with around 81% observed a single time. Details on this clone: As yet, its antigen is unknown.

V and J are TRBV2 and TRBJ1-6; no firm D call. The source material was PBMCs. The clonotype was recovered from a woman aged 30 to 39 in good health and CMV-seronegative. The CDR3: CASSLEVAYNSPLHF. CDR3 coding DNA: TGTGCCAGCAGCCTCGAGGTCGCCTATAATTCACCCCTCCACTTT.